This T cell receptor beta chain was sequenced during a study of blood T cell repertoires in COVID-19. Per the original methods: Estimation of nucleated cell counts was performed using reference gene primer amplification. Assay used: immunoSEQ multiplex PCR; TCRdb lists only in-frame clones, some missing. The V and J calls and clone size come from that table; D and trimming were worked out from the DNA. In the table there are 30,000 to 50,000 clones, approximately 88% of which are singletons. V was pared by 2 bases and J by 6 bases, with 8 bases of the junction left unmatched. Germline CDR1 and CDR2: MNHEY and SMNVEV (reference sequence). The CDR3 extends over 17 amino acids. This clone was observed a few times.

Sequenced: peripheral blood. The rearrangement links TRBV27 to TRBJ2-1; 12 bases are a match to TRBD2. This receptor was taken from a middle-aged man with active or convalescent COVID-19. DNA of the CDR3: TGTGCCAGCAGTTTACAGGTTAGGACTAGCGGGATCAATGAGCAGTTCTTC. Its translation: CASSLQVRTSGINEQFF.